The present T cell receptor beta chain was sequenced within a study of OX40 agonist ivuxolimab in advanced cancers. A note on the overall study: Ivuxolimab, which targeted the costimulatory receptor OX40 (CD134), was an agonistic, fully human IgG2 monoclonal antibody. Intravenous ivuxolimab was administered to patients every 2 weeks at six dose levels: 0.01, 0.1, 0.3, 1.5, 3 and 10 mg/kg. Of the 50 or so patients in dose escalation, about 20 had hepatocellular carcinoma, about 15 had melanoma, 9 had renal cell carcinoma and 9 had head and neck cancer. In the dose-escalation cohort, 75% to 90% of patients were male, and the mean age was approximately 60 years with a range of roughly 20 to 79. Patients were allowed to have had prior anti-PD-1, anti-PD-L1 or anti-CTLA-4 therapy, and 40% to 45% of the dose-escalation patients had previously received checkpoint inhibitors. Partial responses occurred in three dose-escalation patients, of whom one had hepatocellular carcinoma and two had cutaneous melanoma. Peripheral TCRbeta sequencing was intended to test whether TCR sequence diversity was altered and clonal T-cell expansion was caused by ivuxolimab. The monotherapy dose-escalation portion (N of about 50 patients) of the phase I ivuxolimab trial is reported in the paper. What the authors observed across the whole study: After ivuxolimab, CD8+ T cells had more expanded clones than CD4+ T cells on average. Low levels of normalized T-cell clonal expansion were also shown by some nonresponding patients. At doses of 0.1 to 3.0 mg/kg, clonal expansion of both CD4+ and CD8+ blood T cells was observed from baseline to week 6. In the 0.1-3.0 mg/kg groups, partial responders had among the lowest normalized peripheral clonal expansion, particularly in CD8+ T cells. Antigen specificity was not determined for the clonally expanded peripheral T cells.

Genomic DNA was isolated from the sorted cells so that the TCRbeta CDR3 region could be sequenced. TCRbeta CDR3 regions were sequenced using the immunoSEQ Assay. TCRdb holds this immuneACCESS table with in-frame rearrangements only. Some clones are missing; in checked studies, unresolved V genes explain under half, and the rest has no known cause. The sample table holds approximately 82,000 clones, of which around 78% were seen once. The ten largest clones add up to approximately 0.85% of the sample. On this clone itself: Its binding antigen is unknown. No per-base quality is available; no much larger clone lies one base away.

The trial excluded patients who had a history of autoimmune disease or who were on systemic immunosuppression. Peripheral blood for TCR sequencing was collected from all dose cohorts at baseline, on cycle 4 day 1, and on cycle 7 day 1. Samples were obtained from an open-label, multicenter, first-in-human phase I dose-escalation trial of ivuxolimab. Adults with locally advanced or metastatic melanoma, renal cell carcinoma, hepatocellular carcinoma or head and neck squamous cell carcinoma were enrolled in the trial. CD4+ and CD8+ T cells were sorted separately from peripheral blood before TCR sequencing. The sample consisted of CD4+ or CD8+ T cells sorted from blood, taken in a trial of the OX40 agonist ivuxolimab. The origin of this receptor is an adult with an advanced solid tumor such as melanoma, head and neck, liver or kidney cancer.

The CDR3 is CASSLAWARGEQFF. DNA sequence: TGTGCCAGCAGCTTAGCCTGGGCGAGGGGTGAGCAGTTCTTC. Recombination connected TRBV11-2 to TRBJ2-1; the D element could tentatively be TRBD1 or TRBD2, as 5 bases agree for each. V drops 1 base and J drops 9 bases, leaving 13 bases in between. CDR1 SGHAT and CDR2 FQNNGV are derived from the germline V gene. There are 14 amino acids in the CDR3, from cysteine to phenylalanine inclusive. Left in the record is the CDR3 DNA by itself, 42 bases read in frame from the first base.